This TCR beta chain was observed in a study of blood T cell repertoires in COVID-19. About the study: Samples representing acute and convalescent COVID-19 were sourced from the United States, Italy and Spain. The analysed material was cDNA or gDNA that came from T cells, B-cell-depleted T cells, or PBMCs.

This clone turned up a few times. Source study methods: Amplifying reference gene primers gave estimates of nucleated cell counts. This table comes from immunoSEQ multiplex PCR, and its TCRdb copy is limited to in-frame clones, with some not included. For V, J and clone size, that table is used; D and trimming come from the DNA. The sample yields about 160,000 clones, roughly 83% seen once. Germline-derived CDR1 and CDR2 are SGHTS and YDEGEE. The V end was cut by 0 bases, the J end by 11 bases, with 9 bases between. The length of the CDR3 is 12 residues. Sequencing used peripheral blood. The chain employs TRBV5-8 and TRBJ1-5; D unresolved. This sequence originates from a woman of 80 years or more with active or convalescent COVID-19. CDR3 bases: TGTGCCAGCAGCTTGGTTGCCACAGCCCAGCATTTT. This encodes CASSLVATAQHF.